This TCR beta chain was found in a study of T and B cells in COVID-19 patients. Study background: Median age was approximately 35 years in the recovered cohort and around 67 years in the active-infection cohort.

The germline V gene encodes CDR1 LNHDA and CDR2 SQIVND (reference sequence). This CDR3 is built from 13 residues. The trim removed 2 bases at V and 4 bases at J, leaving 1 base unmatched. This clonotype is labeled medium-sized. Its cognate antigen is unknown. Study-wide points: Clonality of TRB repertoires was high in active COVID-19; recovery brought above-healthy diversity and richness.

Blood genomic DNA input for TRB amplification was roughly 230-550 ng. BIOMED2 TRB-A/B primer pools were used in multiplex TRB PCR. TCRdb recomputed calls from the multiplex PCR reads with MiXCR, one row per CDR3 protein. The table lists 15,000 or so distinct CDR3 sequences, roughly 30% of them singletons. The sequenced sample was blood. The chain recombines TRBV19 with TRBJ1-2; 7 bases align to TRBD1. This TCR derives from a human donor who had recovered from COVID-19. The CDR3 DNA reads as TGTGCCAGTAGTATAAACAGGGGCTATGGCTACACCTTC. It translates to CASSINRGYGYTF.